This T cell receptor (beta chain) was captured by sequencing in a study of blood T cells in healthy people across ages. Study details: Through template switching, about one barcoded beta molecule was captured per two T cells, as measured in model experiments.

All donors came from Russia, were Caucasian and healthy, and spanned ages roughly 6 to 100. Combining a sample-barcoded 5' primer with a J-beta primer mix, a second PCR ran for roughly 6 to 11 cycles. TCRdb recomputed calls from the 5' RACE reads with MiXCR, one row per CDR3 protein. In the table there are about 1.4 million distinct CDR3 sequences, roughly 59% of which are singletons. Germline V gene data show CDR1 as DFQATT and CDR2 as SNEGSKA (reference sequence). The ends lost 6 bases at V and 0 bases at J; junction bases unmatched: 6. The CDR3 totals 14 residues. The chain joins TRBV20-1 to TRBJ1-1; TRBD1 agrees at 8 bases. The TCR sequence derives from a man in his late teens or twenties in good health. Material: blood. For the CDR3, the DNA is TGCAGTGCCACCCACAGGGGGATGAACACTGAAGCTTTCTTT. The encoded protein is CSATHRGMNTEAFF.